What follows are 5 T cell receptor beta chains derived from one specimen sequenced in a study of T cells in tumors after PD-1 blockade (dated by TCRdb to the late 2010s). The time point label of this sample denotes: after anti-PD-1 therapy. The method was the immunoSEQ multiplex PCR assay. Entries here come from immuneACCESS through TCRdb and include only in-frame sequences with V and J called. Some clones fail to appear in such tables; in the studies checked, an unresolved V gene covers under half of the shortfall, and the cause of the remainder is unknown. Recorded for this sample are tens of thousands of clones; approximately 79% of them occurred a single time. The leading ten clones occupy roughly 4.7% of the sample. This sample comprised PBMCs, obtained after anti-PD-1 treatment. Source of these receptors: a human donor with basal cell carcinoma.

This chain links TRBV7-8 with TRBJ1-1, with D possibly matching TRBD1 (6 bases). The germline V gene encodes CDR1 SGHVS and CDR2 FQNEAQ. Deletions cut 5 bases from V and 1 base from J, with 8 bases between. The CDR3 has 13 amino acids. Here the CDR3 DNA reads TGTGCCAGCAGCCCGGGACAGAACACTGAAGCTTTCTTT. As protein: CASSPGQNTEAFF.

The chain recombines TRBV28 with TRBJ2-1; D is unresolved. Trimming stripped 5 bases from V and 8 bases from J, with 10 bases between. From germline, CDR1 is MDHEN and CDR2 SYDVKM. This CDR3 contains 12 residues. The CDR3: CASSPRADEQFF. In DNA form, the CDR3 reads TGTGCCAGCAGTCCCCGGGCGGATGAGCAGTTCTTC.

This clone came up many times. The genes are TRBV7-6 and TRBJ1-5; the D gene is possibly TRBD1 (6 bases). Trimming removed 1 base at V and 3 bases at J, with 10 bases between. Germline V gene lookup returns CDR1 SGHVS and CDR2 FNYEAQ. The CDR3 has 15 amino acids. The CDR3 coding sequence is TGTGCCAGCAGCTTAGGAGGGGGGGCCAATCAGCCCCAGCATTTT. This codes for CASSLGGGANQPQHF.

The chain links TRBV6-5 to TRBJ1-6; 9 nucleotides match TRBD1. This CDR3 is 15 amino acids long. CDR1 MNHEY and CDR2 SVGAGI come from the germline V gene. Unmatched junction bases numbered 4, after V lost 7 bases and J lost 3 bases. CDR3 sequence: CASNRDRVYNSPLHF. In DNA form, the CDR3 reads TGTGCCAGCAACCGGGACAGGGTCTATAATTCACCCCTCCACTTT.

The gene calls are TRBV12-5 and TRBJ2-7; D is uncertain. V dropped 0 bases and J dropped 6 bases, with 12 bases sitting between them. Per the germline V gene, CDR1 is LGHNT and CDR2 is FRNRAP. The CDR3 consists of 14 residues. CDR3 bases: TGTGCTAGTGGTTTGGTACCGGTGTCGGGCGAGCAGTACTTC. Encoded protein: CASGLVPVSGEQYF.